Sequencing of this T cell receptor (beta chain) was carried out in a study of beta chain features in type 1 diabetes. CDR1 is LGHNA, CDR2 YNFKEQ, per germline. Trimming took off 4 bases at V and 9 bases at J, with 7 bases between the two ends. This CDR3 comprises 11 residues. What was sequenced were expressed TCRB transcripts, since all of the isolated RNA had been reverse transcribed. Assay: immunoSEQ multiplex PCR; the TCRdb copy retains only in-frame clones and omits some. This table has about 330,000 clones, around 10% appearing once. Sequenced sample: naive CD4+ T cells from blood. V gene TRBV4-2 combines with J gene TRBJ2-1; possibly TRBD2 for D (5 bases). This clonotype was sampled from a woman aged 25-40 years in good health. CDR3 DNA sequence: TGTGCCAGCAGCCCCGGAGGTGAGCAGTTCTTC. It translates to CASSPGGEQFF.